Listed below are T cell receptor beta chains from one sample, sequenced in a study of T cell repertoires in cytomegalovirus infection. TCRdb reprocessed the reads via MiXCR and lists one record per CDR3 protein. The table records about 900,000 distinct CDR3 sequences, 30% to 40% of them present only once. No cognate antigen is known for these TCRs. The sequencing here drew on cultured CD8+ T cells from PBMCs, taken from culture after CMV antigen stimulation. The origin of the receptors is a human donor in good health (CMV status not recorded). Some clones in this sample may be carry-over from other donors' samples. The CDR3 runs from the conserved cysteine through the conserved F or W. D genes are given only for firm matches. For some rows the clone size is stated as once, few or many, or as a class when expanded; others skip it.

>TRBJ2-5|TRBV5-4|15|-|few
CAIPQGLGTEETQYF
TGTGCCATCCCCCAGGGCCTAGGGACGGAAGAGACCCAGTACTTC
>TRBJ1-4|TRBV15|15|TRBD1|-
CATSRQDRGPEKLFF
TGTGCCACCAGCAGACAGGACAGGGGGCCTGAAAAACTGTTTTTT
>TRBJ2-7|TRBV7-6|12|-|few
CASSLLEDEQYF
TGTGCCAGCAGCCTCCTCGAGGACGAGCAGTACTTC
>TRBJ2-1|TRBV9|16|-|-
CASSAPRDGSYNEQFF
TGTGCCAGCAGCGCCCCCCGGGACGGCTCCTACAATGAGCAGTTCTTC
>TRBJ2-2|TRBV27|14|-|-
CASRPGTTTGELFF
TGTGCCAGCAGGCCCGGGACAACTACCGGGGAGCTGTTTTTT
>TRBJ1-6|TRBV18|18|TRBD1|-
CASSPPQGASRGNSPLHF
TGTGCCAGCTCACCACCCCAGGGGGCGTCTCGGGGAAATTCACCCCTCCACTTT
>TRBJ1-5|TRBV12-3/TRBV12-4|15|-|-
CASSITIGGNQPQHF
TGTGCCAGCAGTATAACTATCGGGGGAAATCAGCCCCAGCATTTT
>TRBJ2-3|TRBV7-2|13|-|many
CASSLWLADTQYF
TGTGCCAGCAGCTTGTGGCTAGCAGATACGCAGTATTTT
>TRBJ1-4|TRBV6-6|13|-|few
CASSYGPLEKLFF
TGTGCCAGCAGTTACGGGCCCCTGGAAAAACTGTTTTTT
>TRBJ1-2|TRBV12-3/TRBV12-4|13|-|-
CASRGDARYGYTF
TGTGCCAGCAGGGGCGATGCCCGCTATGGCTACACCTTC
>TRBJ2-1|TRBV12-3/TRBV12-4|17|-|few
CASRPGFSLSSYNEQFF
TGTGCCAGCAGGCCCGGTTTCTCCCTCAGCTCCTACAATGAGCAGTTCTTC
>TRBJ2-2|TRBV7-9|13|-|few
CATPTLNTGELFF
TGTGCCACCCCCACACTTAACACCGGGGAGCTGTTTTTT
>TRBJ1-1|TRBV19|16|-|-
CASSTPEEHVNTEAFF
TGTGCCAGTAGTACCCCGGAAGAGCATGTAAACACTGAAGCTTTCTTT
>TRBJ2-2|TRBV7-3|17|-|few
CASSLSGGQGHTGELFF
TGTGCCAGCAGCCTCAGCGGGGGACAGGGACACACCGGGGAGCTGTTTTTT
>TRBJ2-2|TRBV15|15|TRBD2|few
CATSRVAGVNGELFF
TGTGCCACCAGCAGAGTTGCGGGGGTGAACGGGGAGCTGTTTTTT
>TRBJ2-1|TRBV12-3/TRBV12-4|15|TRBD1|many
CASSPGTGVWNEQFF
TGTGCCAGCAGCCCCGGGACAGGGGTATGGAATGAGCAGTTCTTC